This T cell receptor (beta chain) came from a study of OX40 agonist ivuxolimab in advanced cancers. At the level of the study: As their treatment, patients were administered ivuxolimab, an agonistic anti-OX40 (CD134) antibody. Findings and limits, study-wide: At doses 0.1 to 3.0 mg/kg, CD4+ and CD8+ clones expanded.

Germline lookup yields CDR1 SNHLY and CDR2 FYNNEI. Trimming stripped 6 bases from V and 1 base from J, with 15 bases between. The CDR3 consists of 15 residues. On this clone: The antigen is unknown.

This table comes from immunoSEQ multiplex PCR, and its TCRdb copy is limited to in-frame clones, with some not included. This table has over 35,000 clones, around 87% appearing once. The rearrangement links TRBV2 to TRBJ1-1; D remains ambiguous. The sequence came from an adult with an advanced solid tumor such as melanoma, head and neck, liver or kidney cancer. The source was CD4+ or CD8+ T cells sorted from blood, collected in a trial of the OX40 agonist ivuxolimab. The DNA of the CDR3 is TGTGCCAGCAGCCCCGGACGGTTGGGGAACACTGAAGCTTTCTTT. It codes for CASSPGRLGNTEAFF.